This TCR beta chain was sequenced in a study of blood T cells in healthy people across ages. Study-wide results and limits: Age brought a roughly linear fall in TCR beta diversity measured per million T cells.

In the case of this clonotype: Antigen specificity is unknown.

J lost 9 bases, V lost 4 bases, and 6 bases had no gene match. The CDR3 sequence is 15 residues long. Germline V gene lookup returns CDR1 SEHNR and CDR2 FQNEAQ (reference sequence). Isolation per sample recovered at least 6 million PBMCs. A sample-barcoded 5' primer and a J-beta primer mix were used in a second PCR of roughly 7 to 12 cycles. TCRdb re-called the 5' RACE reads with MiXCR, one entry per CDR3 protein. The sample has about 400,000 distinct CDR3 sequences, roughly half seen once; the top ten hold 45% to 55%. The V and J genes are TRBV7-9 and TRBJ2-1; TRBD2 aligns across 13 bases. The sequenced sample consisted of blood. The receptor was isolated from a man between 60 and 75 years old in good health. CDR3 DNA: TGTGCCAGCAGCTACCGGACTAGCGGGGGATTTGAGCAGTTCTTC. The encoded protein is CASSYRTSGGFEQFF.